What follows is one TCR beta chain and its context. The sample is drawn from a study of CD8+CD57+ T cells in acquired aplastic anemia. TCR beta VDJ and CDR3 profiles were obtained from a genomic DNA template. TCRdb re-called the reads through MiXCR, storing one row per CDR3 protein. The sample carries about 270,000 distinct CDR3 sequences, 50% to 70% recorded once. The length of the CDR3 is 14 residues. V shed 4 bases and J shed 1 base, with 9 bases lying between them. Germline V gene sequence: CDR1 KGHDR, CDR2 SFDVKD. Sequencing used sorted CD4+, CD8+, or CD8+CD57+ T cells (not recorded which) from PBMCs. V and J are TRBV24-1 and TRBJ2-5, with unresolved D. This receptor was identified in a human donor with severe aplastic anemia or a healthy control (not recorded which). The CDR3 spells CATSETITQETQYF. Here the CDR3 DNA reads TGTGCCACCAGTGAAACGATAACCCAAGAGACCCAGTACTTC.